One and the same sample provided the 13 T cell receptor beta chains below, sequenced in a study of Ad26.COV2.S vaccination and SARS-CoV-2 variants. Using immunoSEQ multiplex PCR, the repertoire was profiled, and TCRdb retains in-frame clones only, with some absent. Of fewer than 150,000 clones detected, around 86% appear once; the ten largest clones hold 5%. Sample: peripheral blood, taken after recovery from COVID-19. The receptors come from a human donor who had recovered from COVID-19.

The genes are TRBV28 and TRBJ1-1; D is possibly TRBD1 (5 bases). Germline CDR1 reads MDHEN; CDR2 reads SYDVKM. The V end was cut by 4 bases, the J end by 10 bases, with 16 bases between. This CDR3 has 13 amino acids. The CDR3 DNA is TGTGCCAGCAGTTGGGACCGAACAGCGGGAGCTTTCTTT. Translating gives CASSWDRTAGAFF.

This sequence joins TRBV5-5 and TRBJ1-1; D remains unclear. Trimming left V 4 bases short and J 2 bases short, with 12 bases between. This CDR3 comprises 14 residues. Germline CDR1 and CDR2: SGHKS and YYEKEE (reference sequence). CDR3 protein: CASSPAEFNTEAFF. CDR3 sequence (DNA): TGTGCCAGCAGCCCGGCAGAATTCAACACTGAAGCTTTCTTT.

The chain is built from TRBV23-1 and TRBJ1-5; D is unresolved. TRBV23-1 falls under the ORF class, with uncertain function. CDR3 size: 16 residues. The V gene lost 0 bases and the J gene lost 5 bases, with 14 bases spanning the gap. The CDR3 protein is CASSQSLTLGYQPQHF. CDR3 nucleotides: TGCGCCAGCAGTCAATCGCTAACCTTGGGATATCAGCCCCAGCATTTT.

This clone rates as medium-sized. The chain is built from TRBV27 and TRBJ1-1; perhaps TRBD1 as D (5 bases). Germline V gene lookup returns CDR1 MNHEY and CDR2 SMNVEV (reference sequence). The length of the CDR3 is 13 residues. V lost 9 bases, J lost 6 bases, and 17 bases lay in between. The CDR3 is CASGAGVLAEAFF. Written as DNA, the CDR3 is TGTGCCAGTGGAGCGGGGGTACTCGCTGAAGCTTTCTTT.

J is TRBJ2-2 and V is TRBV4-3; D not certain. The V end lost 1 base, the J end lost 2 bases, and 5 bases lay between the germline ends. CDR1 is LGHNA, CDR2 YSLEER, per germline. The CDR3 spans 14 residues. The CDR3 region has the DNA TGCGCCAGCAGCCAAGGCAGAAACACCGGGGAGCTGTTTTTT. It codes for CASSQGRNTGELFF.

The chain is built from TRBV7-2 and TRBJ1-2, with D uncertain. This CDR3 is built from 13 residues. From germline, CDR1 is SGHTA and CDR2 FQGNSA. Between the trimmed V and J ends, which lost 2 bases and 4 bases, there was a span of 8 bases. CDR3 amino acids: CASSLRAVYGYTF. The CDR3 bases are TGTGCCAGCAGCTTACGGGCCGTCTATGGCTACACCTTC.

V and J are TRBV7-9 and TRBJ2-2; no clear D gene. V was pared by 1 base and J by 1 base, with 4 bases between. Germline V gives CDR1 SEHNR, CDR2 FQNEAQ (reference sequence). This CDR3 contains 14 residues. CDR3: CASSLGQNTGELFF. The CDR3 DNA sequence: TGTGCCAGCAGCTTAGGACAGAACACCGGGGAGCTGTTTTTT.

This sequence joins TRBV3-1 (or the pseudogene TRBV3-2) and TRBJ1-3, with D uncertain. The CDR3 sequence is 17 residues long. V was clipped by 4 bases and J by 8 bases, with 24 bases between them. Germline V gene lookup returns CDR1 LGHDT and CDR2 YNNKEL (reference sequence). The CDR3 nucleotides read TGTGCCAGCAGCCCACCATACCCGACGTTGTTTGTGGACACCATATATTTT. Its protein is CASSPPYPTLFVDTIYF.

This chain's CDR3 is CASSPRGSRAGELFF. The CDR3 nucleotides read TGTGCCAGCAGCCCCCGGGGCAGCCGGGCCGGGGAGCTGTTTTTT. This chain links TRBV7-9 with TRBJ2-2; D possibly uses TRBD1 or TRBD2 (5 bases each). Germline CDR1 and CDR2: SEHNR and FQNEAQ (reference sequence). V lost 5 bases, J lost 6 bases, and 16 bases lay in between. The CDR3 is made up of 15 amino acids.

The rearrangement uses TRBV7-9 and TRBJ2-1; tentative D call: TRBD1 (5 bases). This CDR3 region has 13 residues. Germline V gene data show CDR1 as SEHNR and CDR2 as FQNEAQ (reference sequence). Trimming left V 0 bases short and J 6 bases short, with 6 bases between. Here the CDR3 reads CASSLAGVNEQFF. CDR3 bases: TGTGCCAGCAGCTTAGCAGGGGTCAATGAGCAGTTCTTC.

The chain couples TRBV5-6 to TRBJ2-5; 10 positions match TRBD2. The CDR3 is made up of 16 amino acids. Germline CDR1 SGHDT, CDR2 YYEEEE. The V segment lost 4 bases and the J segment 0 bases; nucleotides outside the gene matches: 6. This CDR3 reads CASSTFLAGDQETQYF. As DNA, the CDR3 is TGTGCCAGCAGCACATTCCTAGCGGGGGACCAAGAGACCCAGTACTTC.

The V and J genes are TRBV7-6 and TRBJ2-7, with 7 nucleotides matching TRBD1. Unmatched junction bases numbered 12, after V lost 5 bases and J lost 2 bases. This CDR3 comprises 16 residues. The V gene's germline CDR1 is SGHVS and CDR2 FNYEAQ. The CDR3 loop reads CASSRHGQVKPYEQYF. The CDR3 coding sequence is TGTGCCAGCAGCCGCCACGGACAGGTAAAACCCTACGAGCAGTACTTC.

The chain couples TRBV28 to TRBJ1-2; possible D gene TRBD1, 6 bases. The CDR3 consists of 13 residues. V was shortened by 6 bases and J by 6 bases, with 14 bases between the two germline ends. The germline V gene encodes CDR1 MDHEN and CDR2 SYDVKM. The CDR3 nucleotides read TGTGCCAGCAGATATTCTAACAGGGATGGCTACACCTTC. The encoded protein is CASRYSNRDGYTF.